The clone carrying this T cell receptor (beta chain) counts as medium-sized. The protocol was immunoSEQ multiplex PCR, while the TCRdb copy is restricted to in-frame clones and leaves out a portion. The sample has about 130,000 clones; about 91% are singletons. The data stem from a study of blood T cell repertoires in COVID-19. With V trimmed by 6 bases and J by 6 bases, 5 bases remained unmatched. The CDR3 extends over 12 amino acids. Looked up from germline, CDR1 is MNHEY and CDR2 is SMNVEV (reference sequence). Sequenced material: peripheral blood. This rearrangement joins TRBV27 to TRBJ2-7; 7 bases agree with TRBD2. The clonotype was recovered from a man over 45 with acute or convalescent COVID-19. The CDR3 DNA is TGTGCCAGCAGGAATCGCGGGAGCGAGCAGTACTTC. Translated, it gives CASRNRGSEQYF.